One and the same sample provided the 27 T cell receptor beta chains below, sequenced in a study of response to subunit inactivated influenza vaccine. Each CDR3 protein gets one entry after TCRdb re-called the RT-PCR reads with MiXCR. The table lists about 570,000 distinct CDR3 sequences, roughly 10% of them singletons, with approximately 11% in the top ten. These data are also associated with another study on T cells expressing NK-cell markers. That source notes: cDNA encoding TCR beta was synthesized via 5'RACE template switching incorporating UMIs.

Sample: PBMCs from blood, taken on the day of vaccination. These receptors were obtained from a man aged 45-65 years who received an inactivated influenza vaccine.

This clonotype was seen more than once but under ten times. The chain joins TRBV9 to TRBJ2-2; 7 bases align to TRBD1. Germline loops: CDR1 SGDLS, CDR2 YYNGEE. This CDR3 has 13 amino acids. V gave up 2 bases and J gave up 7 bases; unmatched junction bases: 2. The CDR3 region is CASSVQGVGELFF. The CDR3 nucleotides are TGTGCCAGCAGCGTGCAGGGGGTCGGGGAGCTGTTTTTT.

This clonotype was picked up a small number of times. The rearrangement links TRBV12-3 or TRBV12-4 to TRBJ1-3; tentatively, D is TRBD1 (6 bases). The CDR3 has 14 amino acids. The V end lost 7 bases, the J end lost 1 base, and 11 bases lay between the germline ends. For the CDR3, the DNA is TGTGCCAGCACCGTGACAGGATCTGGAAACACCATATATTTT. Encoded protein: CASTVTGSGNTIYF.

This clonotype has more than one count but fewer than ten. The V gene is TRBV9, the J gene TRBJ2-7, with D perhaps matching TRBD1 (5 bases). Germline values: CDR1 SGDLS, CDR2 YYNGEE. Trimming removed 3 bases at V and 0 bases at J, with 13 bases between. The CDR3 extends over 15 amino acids. This chain's CDR3 is CASSEGSLSSYEQYF. CDR3 nucleotides: TGTGCCAGCAGCGAGGGGTCTCTCAGCTCCTACGAGCAGTACTTC.

The table lists this clonotype with a few counts. The rearrangement joins TRBV9 to TRBJ2-7; tentative D call: TRBD2 (7 bases). The V gene's germline CDR1 is SGDLS and CDR2 YYNGEE. The length of the CDR3 is 14 residues. Trimming shortened V by 3 bases and J by 3 bases, and 13 bases separated the two germline ends. The CDR3 reads CASSAQGGGYEQYF. CDR3 DNA: TGTGCCAGCAGCGCCCAGGGAGGGGGCTACGAGCAGTACTTC.

This chain connects TRBV7-2 to TRBJ2-2; TRBD2 matches at 9 bases. The CDR3 is 16 residues long. V shed 6 bases, J shed 1 base, and the junction held 6 bases outside the gene matches. Germline values: CDR1 SGHTA, CDR2 FQGNSA. The CDR3 sequence is CASRLRTSVNTGELFF. The CDR3 DNA reads as TGTGCCAGCAGGTTAAGGACTAGCGTGAACACCGGGGAGCTGTTTTTT.

This clonotype was observed a few times. The genes are TRBV7-8 and TRBJ2-7; D is undetermined. The CDR3 loop spans 12 amino acids. Trimming cost V 5 bases and J 9 bases, with 14 bases left between them. Per germline, CDR1 SGHVS and CDR2 FQNEAQ. This chain's CDR3 is CASSHRAERQYF. The CDR3 coding sequence is TGTGCCAGCAGCCACCGGGCAGAGCGGCAGTACTTC.

The chain recombines TRBV12-3 or TRBV12-4 with TRBJ2-2, with no clear D. The CDR3 totals 15 residues. V was trimmed by 3 bases and J by 7 bases, leaving 15 bases between them. CDR3: CASSFRSTLLGELFF. Written as DNA, the CDR3 is TGTGCCAGCAGTTTCCGATCCACCCTACTCGGGGAGCTGTTTTTT.

This clonotype was detected a few times. The CDR3 reads CASARGNTEAFF. CDR3 bases: TGTGCCAGCGCGCGAGGGAACACTGAAGCTTTCTTT. The chain uses TRBV7-9 and TRBJ1-1; D not resolved. The V end lost 8 bases, the J end lost 1 base, and 8 bases lay between the germline ends. CDR1 is SEHNR and CDR2 is FQNEAQ in the germline V gene (reference sequence). This CDR3 region has 12 residues.

This clonotype was seen a handful of times. The chain carries TRBV20-1 and TRBJ1-5; 8 bases fit TRBD1. V was clipped by 5 bases and J by 0 bases; unmatched bases: 3. Germline V CDR1 and CDR2: DFQATT, SNEGSKA (reference sequence). The CDR3 has 14 residues. CDR3 nucleotide sequence: TGCAGTGCTGTGGACAGGGATAGCAATCAGCCCCAGCATTTT. Protein product: CSAVDRDSNQPQHF.

This chain links TRBV29-1 with TRBJ2-1; D unclear. The CDR3 sequence is 12 residues long. Germline V CDR1 and CDR2: SQVTM, ANQGSEA. CDR3: CSDQVPYNEQFF. As DNA, the CDR3 is TGCAGTGACCAGGTTCCCTACAATGAGCAGTTCTTC.

Ten or more counts support this clonotype. The V gene is TRBV29-1, the J gene TRBJ2-2; D unresolved. Germline CDR1 reads SQVTM; CDR2 reads ANQGSEA. CDR3 size: 12 residues. V was pared by 4 bases and J by 3 bases, with 6 bases between. This CDR3 is CSVVAYTGELFF. The CDR3 DNA sequence: TGCAGCGTTGTAGCTTACACCGGGGAGCTGTTTTTT.

The rearrangement uses TRBV19 and TRBJ2-1; D call uncertain. CDR1 is LNHDA and CDR2 is SQIVND in the germline V gene (reference sequence). The CDR3 is 17 amino acids. Trimming left V 3 bases short and J 0 bases short, with 15 bases between. CDR3 loop: CASSMVGRRSSYNEQFF. Here the CDR3 DNA reads TGTGCCAGTAGTATGGTAGGACGCCGCAGCTCCTACAATGAGCAGTTCTTC.

This clonotype occurred a few times. The CDR3 protein is CAISTGEESTDTQYF. DNA for the CDR3: TGTGCCATCAGTACAGGGGAAGAGAGCACAGATACGCAGTATTTT. The chain uses TRBV10-3 and TRBJ2-3; 7 bases fit TRBD1. The CDR3 has 15 amino acids. The V gene end was trimmed by 5 bases and the J gene end by 0 bases; junction bases not matched to a gene: 5. Germline-derived CDR1 and CDR2 are ENHRY and SYGVKD.

This clonotype turned up a few times. The DNA for the CDR3 is TGTGCCAGCAGTTTTACCCGACCTAGCGGACCCACAGATACGCAGTATTTT. The encoded protein is CASSFTRPSGPTDTQYF. The rearrangement joins TRBV12-3 or TRBV12-4 to TRBJ2-3; 7 bases align to TRBD2. The CDR3 has 17 residues. J gave up 2 bases and V 3 bases, and 11 bases lay outside the gene matches.

This clonotype was recorded only once. The J gene is TRBJ1-4, the V gene TRBV12-3 or TRBV12-4; D is perhaps TRBD1 (6 bases). This CDR3 comprises 14 residues. V lost 2 bases and J lost 11, with 15 bases in between. CDR3 bases: TGTGCCAGCAGTTTAAGGACAGTCGGAGATAAACTGTTTTTT. Translated: CASSLRTVGDKLFF.

This clonotype was seen a few times. This chain joins TRBV9 and TRBJ2-1, with 10 positions matching TRBD2. The germline V gene encodes CDR1 SGDLS and CDR2 YYNGEE. There are 15 residues in the CDR3. With V trimmed by 3 bases and J by 4 bases, 4 bases remained unmatched. This CDR3 is CASSEQGLAYNEQFF. In DNA, the CDR3 is TGTGCCAGCAGCGAACAGGGACTAGCGTACAATGAGCAGTTCTTC. Variable domain in full (rest from reference TRBV9 and TRBJ2-1): DSGVTQTPKHLITATGQRVTLRCSPRSGDLSVYWYQQSLDQGLQFLIQYYNGEERAKGNILERFSAQQFPDLHSELNLSSLELGDSALYFCASSEQGLAYNEQFFGPGTRLTVL.

The V gene is TRBV5-1, the J gene TRBJ1-6; 9 positions match TRBD1. The CDR3 has 15 residues. The V gene end was trimmed by 4 bases and the J gene end by 5 bases; junction bases not matched to a gene: 4. Germline CDR1 and CDR2: SGHRS and YFSETQ. The CDR3 loop is CASSPRTGDNSPLHF. The CDR3 DNA reads as TGCGCCAGCAGCCCGAGGACAGGGGATAATTCACCCCTCCACTTT.

A few counts support this clonotype. The chain employs TRBV18 and TRBJ1-5; 7 bases line up with TRBD1. The CDR3 is 15 amino acids. Germline V lookup: CDR1 KGHSH, CDR2 LQKENI. Unmatched junction bases numbered 7, after V lost 6 bases and J lost 2 bases. The CDR3 region is CASSPGGTGNQPQHF. For the CDR3, the DNA is TGTGCCAGCTCGCCCGGGGGGACAGGCAATCAGCCCCAGCATTTT.

The V gene is TRBV9, the J gene TRBJ1-2; 8 nucleotides match TRBD1. Germline CDR1 and CDR2: SGDLS and YYNGEE. The CDR3 consists of 15 residues. J lost 0 bases, V lost 3 bases, and 4 bases had no gene match. The CDR3 spells CASSDLTGANYGYTF. As DNA, the CDR3 is TGTGCCAGCAGCGACTTGACAGGGGCTAACTATGGCTACACCTTC.

This clonotype was picked up many times. This chain connects TRBV5-6 to TRBJ2-3; D unresolved. CDR3 length equals 13 residues. V was pared by 0 bases and J by 4 bases, with 6 bases between. Germline lookup yields CDR1 SGHDT and CDR2 YYEEEE. CDR3 protein: CASSLGPADTQYF. CDR3 nucleotides: TGTGCCAGCAGCTTGGGGCCAGCAGATACGCAGTATTTT.

This clonotype was observed at least ten times. V gene TRBV6-5 combines with J gene TRBJ1-2; unclear D gene. The V end was cut by 0 bases, the J end by 4 bases, with 6 bases between. The germline gives CDR1 MNHEY, CDR2 SVGAGI. There are 13 residues in the CDR3. The CDR3 reads CASSYSGSYGYTF. In nucleotides, the CDR3 is TGTGCCAGCAGTTACTCAGGGTCCTATGGCTACACCTTC.

The chain employs TRBV14 and TRBJ2-2; D is unresolved. Germline V gene data show CDR1 as SGHDN and CDR2 as FVKESK. Trimming left V 0 bases short and J 5 bases short, with 10 bases between. The CDR3 has 15 residues. The CDR3 region is CASSQESIWTGELFF. The CDR3 nucleotides read TGTGCCAGCAGCCAAGAGAGCATCTGGACCGGGGAGCTGTTTTTT.

The sample holds a few counts of this clonotype. This chain uses TRBV3-1 with TRBJ2-1, with D unclear. Trimming pared 1 base from V and 3 bases from J, leaving 7 bases between. This CDR3 is 14 amino acids long. The germline V gene has CDR1 LGHDT and CDR2 YNNKEL (reference sequence). DNA of the CDR3: TGTGCCAGCAGCCAAGTCCAGCGCTACAATGAGCAGTTCTTC. This codes for CASSQVQRYNEQFF.

This clonotype was recorded at least ten times. The chain recombines TRBV5-1 with TRBJ1-6; D gene unclear. The CDR3 extends over 16 amino acids. V dropped 0 bases and J dropped 7 bases, with 14 bases sitting between them. Germline CDR1 and CDR2: SGHRS and YFSETQ. The CDR3 nucleotides are TGCGCCAGCAGCTTGGCCAGCCGAGACATCAATTCACCCCTCCACTTT. Translated, it gives CASSLASRDINSPLHF.

This clonotype was found a few times. V is TRBV7-8 and J is TRBJ2-3, with 8 bases aligning to TRBD1. The V gene end was trimmed by 2 bases and the J gene end by 1 base; junction bases not matched to a gene: 2. Germline V gene lookup returns CDR1 SGHVS and CDR2 FQNEAQ. CDR3 length: 15 amino acids. The DNA for the CDR3 is TGTGCCAGCAGCTTATGGGGACAGGGCACAGATACGCAGTATTTT. This translates into CASSLWGQGTDTQYF. Supplemented by reference TRBV7-8 and TRBJ2-3, the full variable domain reads GAGVSQSPRYKVAKRGQDVALRCDPISGHVSLFWYQQALGQGPEFLTYFQNEAQLDKSGLPSDRFFAERPEGSVSTLKIQRTQQEDSAVYLCASSLWGQGTDTQYFGPGTRLTVL.

The V and J genes are TRBV7-9 and TRBJ1-6; D ambiguous. Per the germline V gene, CDR1 is SEHNR and CDR2 is FQNEAQ (reference sequence). V lost 5 bases, J lost 2 bases, and 16 bases lay in between. The CDR3 length is 17 residues. This CDR3 reads CASSPIVGEPYNSPLHF. In DNA form, the CDR3 reads TGTGCCAGCAGCCCAATCGTAGGAGAACCCTATAATTCACCCCTCCACTTT.

The chain carries TRBV2 and TRBJ2-1; D perhaps matches TRBD2 (5 bases). Germline-derived CDR1 and CDR2 are SNHLY and FYNNEI. The CDR3 extends over 14 amino acids. V lost 6 bases to trimming and J lost 7 bases, with 16 bases between them. The CDR3 loop is CASSLSRRLNEQFF. CDR3 in DNA: TGTGCCAGCAGCTTGTCTCGGAGGTTAAATGAGCAGTTCTTC.